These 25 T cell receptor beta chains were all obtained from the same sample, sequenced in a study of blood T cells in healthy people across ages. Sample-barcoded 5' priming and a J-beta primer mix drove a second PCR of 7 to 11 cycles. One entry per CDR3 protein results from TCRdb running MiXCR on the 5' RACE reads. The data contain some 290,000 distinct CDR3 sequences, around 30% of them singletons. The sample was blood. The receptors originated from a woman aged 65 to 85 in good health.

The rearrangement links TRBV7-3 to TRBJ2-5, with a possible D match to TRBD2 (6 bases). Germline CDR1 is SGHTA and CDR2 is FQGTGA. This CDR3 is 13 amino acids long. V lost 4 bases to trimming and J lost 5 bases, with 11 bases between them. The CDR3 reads CASSWGEGETQYF. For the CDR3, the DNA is TGTGCCAGCAGCTGGGGGGAAGGGGAGACCCAGTACTTC.

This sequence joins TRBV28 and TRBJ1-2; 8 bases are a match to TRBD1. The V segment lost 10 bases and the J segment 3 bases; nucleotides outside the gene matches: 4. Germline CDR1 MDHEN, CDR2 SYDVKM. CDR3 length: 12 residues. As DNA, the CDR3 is TGTGCCACCACGACAGGGGACTATGGCTACACCTTC. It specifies CATTTGDYGYTF.

CDR3 DNA sequence: TGTGCCAGCAGTTACTCGAGGGGGAACTATGGCTACACCTTC. This translates into CASSYSRGNYGYTF. The chain joins TRBV6-6 to TRBJ1-2; the D gene is possibly TRBD1 (6 bases). The CDR3 has 14 amino acids. CDR1 and CDR2 from the germline V gene are MNHNY and SVGAGI (reference sequence). Trimming shortened V by 0 bases and J by 2 bases, and 7 bases separated the two germline ends.

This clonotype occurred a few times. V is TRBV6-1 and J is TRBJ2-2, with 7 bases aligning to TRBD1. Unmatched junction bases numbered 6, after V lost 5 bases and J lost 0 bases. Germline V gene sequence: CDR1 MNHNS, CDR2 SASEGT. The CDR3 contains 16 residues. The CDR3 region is CASSRGQGANTGELFF. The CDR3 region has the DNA TGTGCCAGCAGTCGCGGGCAGGGGGCGAACACCGGGGAGCTGTTTTTT.

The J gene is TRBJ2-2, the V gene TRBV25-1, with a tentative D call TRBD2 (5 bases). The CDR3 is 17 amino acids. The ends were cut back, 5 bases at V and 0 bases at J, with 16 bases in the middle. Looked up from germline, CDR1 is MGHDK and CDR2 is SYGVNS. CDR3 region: CASSQHRGSANTGELFF. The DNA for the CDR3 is TGTGCCAGCAGTCAGCACCGGGGATCCGCGAACACCGGGGAGCTGTTTTTT.

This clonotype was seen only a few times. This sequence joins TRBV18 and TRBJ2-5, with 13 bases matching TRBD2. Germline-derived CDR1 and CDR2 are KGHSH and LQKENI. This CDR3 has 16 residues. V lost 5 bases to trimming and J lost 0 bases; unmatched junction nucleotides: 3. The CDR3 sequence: CASSYGLAGDQETQYF. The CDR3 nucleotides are TGTGCCAGCTCATACGGACTAGCGGGAGACCAAGAGACCCAGTACTTC.

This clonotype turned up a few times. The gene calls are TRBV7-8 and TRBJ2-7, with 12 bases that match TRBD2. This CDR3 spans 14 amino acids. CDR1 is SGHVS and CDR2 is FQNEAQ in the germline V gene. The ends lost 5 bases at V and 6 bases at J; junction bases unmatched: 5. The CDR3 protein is CASSPPGLAGEQYF. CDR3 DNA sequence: TGTGCCAGCAGCCCACCGGGACTAGCGGGCGAGCAGTACTTC. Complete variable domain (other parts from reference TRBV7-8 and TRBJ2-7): GAGVSQSPRYKVAKRGQDVALRCDPISGHVSLFWYQQALGQGPEFLTYFQNEAQLDKSGLPSDRFFAERPEGSVSTLKIQRTQQEDSAVYLCASSPPGLAGEQYFGPGTRLTVT.

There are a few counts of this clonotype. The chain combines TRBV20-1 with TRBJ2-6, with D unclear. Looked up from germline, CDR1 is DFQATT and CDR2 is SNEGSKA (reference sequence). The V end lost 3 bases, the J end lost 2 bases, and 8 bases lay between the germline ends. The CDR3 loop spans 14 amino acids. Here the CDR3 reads CSARPFAGANVLTF. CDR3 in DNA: TGCAGTGCTAGGCCATTTGCTGGGGCCAACGTCCTGACTTTC.

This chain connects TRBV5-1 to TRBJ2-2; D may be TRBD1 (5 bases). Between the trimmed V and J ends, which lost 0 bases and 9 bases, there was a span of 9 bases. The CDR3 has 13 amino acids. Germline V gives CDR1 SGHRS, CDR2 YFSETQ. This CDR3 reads CASSLEGFRELFF. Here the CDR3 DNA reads TGCGCCAGCAGCTTGGAGGGGTTCCGGGAGCTGTTTTTT.

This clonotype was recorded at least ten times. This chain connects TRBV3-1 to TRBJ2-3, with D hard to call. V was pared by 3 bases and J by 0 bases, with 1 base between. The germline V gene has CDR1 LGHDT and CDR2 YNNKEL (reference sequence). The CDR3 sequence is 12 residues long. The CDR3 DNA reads TGTGCCAGCAGCCAGAGCACAGATACGCAGTATTTT. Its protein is CASSQSTDTQYF.

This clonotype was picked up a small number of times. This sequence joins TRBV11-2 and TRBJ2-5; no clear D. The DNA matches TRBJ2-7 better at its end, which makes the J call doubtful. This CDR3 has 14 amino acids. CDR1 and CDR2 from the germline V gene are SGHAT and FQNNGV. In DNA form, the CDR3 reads TGTGCCAGCAGCTTATCTAGGACCCACTACGAGCAGTACTTC. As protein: CASSLSRTHYEQYF.

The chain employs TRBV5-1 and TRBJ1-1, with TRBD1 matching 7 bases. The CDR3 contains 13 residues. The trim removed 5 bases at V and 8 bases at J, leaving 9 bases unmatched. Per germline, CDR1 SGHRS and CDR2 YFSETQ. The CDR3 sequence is CASSPDREREAFF. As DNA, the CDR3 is TGCGCCAGCAGTCCTGACAGGGAGAGGGAAGCTTTCTTT. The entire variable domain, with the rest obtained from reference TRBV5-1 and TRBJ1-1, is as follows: KAGVTQTPRYLIKTRGQQVTLSCSPISGHRSVSWYQQTPGQGLQFLFEYFSETQRNKGNFPGRFSGRQFSNSRSEMNVSTLELGDSALYLCASSPDREREAFFGQGTRLTVV.

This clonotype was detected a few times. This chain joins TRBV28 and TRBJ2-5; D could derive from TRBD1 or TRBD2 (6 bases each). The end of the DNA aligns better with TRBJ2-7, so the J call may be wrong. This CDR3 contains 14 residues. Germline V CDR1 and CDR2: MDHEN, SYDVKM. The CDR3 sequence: CASSSPGASYEQYF. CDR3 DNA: TGTGCCAGCAGCTCCCCGGGGGCAAGCTACGAGCAGTACTTC.

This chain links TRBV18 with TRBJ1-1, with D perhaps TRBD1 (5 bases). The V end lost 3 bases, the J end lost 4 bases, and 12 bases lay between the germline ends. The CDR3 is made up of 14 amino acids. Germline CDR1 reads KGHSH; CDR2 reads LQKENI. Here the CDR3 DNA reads TGTGCCAGCTCACCTGACAGACTGGTCACTGAAGCTTTCTTT. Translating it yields CASSPDRLVTEAFF. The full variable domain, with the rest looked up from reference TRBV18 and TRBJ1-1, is NAGVMQNPRHLVRRRGQEARLRCSPMKGHSHVYWYRQLPEEGLKFMVYLQKENIIDESGMPKERFSAEFPKEGPSILRIQQVVRGDSAAYFCASSPDRLVTEAFFGQGTRLTVV.

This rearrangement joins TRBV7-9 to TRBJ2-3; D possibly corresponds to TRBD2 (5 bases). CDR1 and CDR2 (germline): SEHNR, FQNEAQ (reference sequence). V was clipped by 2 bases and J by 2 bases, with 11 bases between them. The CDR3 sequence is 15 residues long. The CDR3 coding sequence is TGTGCCAGCAGCTTAAGCGCACTAGACACAGATACGCAGTATTTT. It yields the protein CASSLSALDTDTQYF.

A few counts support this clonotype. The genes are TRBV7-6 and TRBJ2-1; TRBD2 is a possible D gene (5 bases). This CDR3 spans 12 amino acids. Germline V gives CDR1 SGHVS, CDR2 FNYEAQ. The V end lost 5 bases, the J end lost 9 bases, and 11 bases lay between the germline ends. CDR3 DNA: TGTGCCAGCAGCCATAGGGCGGGTGAGCAGTTCTTC. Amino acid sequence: CASSHRAGEQFF.

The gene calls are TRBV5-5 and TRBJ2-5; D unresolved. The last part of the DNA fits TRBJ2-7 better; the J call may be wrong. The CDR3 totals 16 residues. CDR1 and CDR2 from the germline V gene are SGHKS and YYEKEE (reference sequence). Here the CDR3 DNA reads TGTGCCAGCAGCTTTAGAAACTCCTTATTGAGTTACGAGCAGTACTTC. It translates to CASSFRNSLLSYEQYF.

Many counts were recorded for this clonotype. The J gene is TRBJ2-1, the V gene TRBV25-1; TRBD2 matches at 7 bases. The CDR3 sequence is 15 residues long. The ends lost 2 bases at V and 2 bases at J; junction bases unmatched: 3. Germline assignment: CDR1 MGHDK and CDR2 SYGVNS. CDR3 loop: CASSEAGAPYNEQFF. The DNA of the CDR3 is TGTGCCAGCAGTGAAGCGGGAGCTCCCTACAATGAGCAGTTCTTC.

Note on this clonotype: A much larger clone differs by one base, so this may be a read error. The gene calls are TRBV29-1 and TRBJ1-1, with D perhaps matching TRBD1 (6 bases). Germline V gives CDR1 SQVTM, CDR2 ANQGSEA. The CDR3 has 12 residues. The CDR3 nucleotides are TGCAGCGTGTCACGCAGGGGCACTGCAGCTTTCTTT. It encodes CSVSRRGTAAFF.

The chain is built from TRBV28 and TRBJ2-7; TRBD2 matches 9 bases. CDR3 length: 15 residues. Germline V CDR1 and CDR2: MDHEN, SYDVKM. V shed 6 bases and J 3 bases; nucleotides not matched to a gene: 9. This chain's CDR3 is CASSPSGAVLYEQYF. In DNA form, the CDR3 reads TGTGCCAGCAGCCCTAGCGGGGCAGTACTCTACGAGCAGTACTTC.

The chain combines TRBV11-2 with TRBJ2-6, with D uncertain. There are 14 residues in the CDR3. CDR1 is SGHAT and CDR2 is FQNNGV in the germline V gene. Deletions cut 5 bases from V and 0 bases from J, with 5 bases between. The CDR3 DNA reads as TGTGCCAGCAGCGAGTACTCTGGGGCCAACGTCCTGACTTTC. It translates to CASSEYSGANVLTF.

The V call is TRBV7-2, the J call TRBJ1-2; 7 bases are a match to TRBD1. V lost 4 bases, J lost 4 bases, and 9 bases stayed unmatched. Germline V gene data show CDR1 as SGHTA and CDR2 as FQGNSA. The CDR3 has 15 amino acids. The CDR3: CASSSGQARSYGYTF. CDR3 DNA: TGTGCCAGCAGCTCTGGACAGGCACGTAGCTATGGCTACACCTTC. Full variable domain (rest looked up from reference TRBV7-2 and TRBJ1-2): GAGVSQSPSNKVTEKGKDVELRCDPISGHTALYWYRQSLGQGLEFLIYFQGNSAPDKSGLPSDRFSAERTGGSVSTLTIQRTQQEDSAVYLCASSSGQARSYGYTFGSGTRLTVV.

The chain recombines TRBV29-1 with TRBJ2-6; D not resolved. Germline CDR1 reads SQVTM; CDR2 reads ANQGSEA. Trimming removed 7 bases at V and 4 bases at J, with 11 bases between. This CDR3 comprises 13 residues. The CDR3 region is CSARPRGANVLTF. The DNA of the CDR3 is TGCAGCGCCAGACCTAGGGGGGCCAACGTCCTGACTTTC.

CDR3 region: CASSASNTGELFF. The CDR3 nucleotides are TGCGCCAGCAGTGCCTCAAACACCGGGGAGCTGTTTTTT. The chain combines TRBV10-2 with TRBJ2-2; D is unresolved. CDR1 and CDR2 from the germline V gene are WSHSY and SAAADI. The CDR3 loop spans 13 amino acids. Trimming left V 4 bases short and J 2 bases short, with 5 bases between.

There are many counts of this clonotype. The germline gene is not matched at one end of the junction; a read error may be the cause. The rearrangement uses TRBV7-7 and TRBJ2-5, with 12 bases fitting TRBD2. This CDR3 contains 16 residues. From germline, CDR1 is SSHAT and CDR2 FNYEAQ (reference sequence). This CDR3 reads CASSYGTSGPQETQYF. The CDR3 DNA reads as TGTGCTAGCAGCTACGGGACTAGCGGGCCCCAAGAGACCCAGTACTTC.